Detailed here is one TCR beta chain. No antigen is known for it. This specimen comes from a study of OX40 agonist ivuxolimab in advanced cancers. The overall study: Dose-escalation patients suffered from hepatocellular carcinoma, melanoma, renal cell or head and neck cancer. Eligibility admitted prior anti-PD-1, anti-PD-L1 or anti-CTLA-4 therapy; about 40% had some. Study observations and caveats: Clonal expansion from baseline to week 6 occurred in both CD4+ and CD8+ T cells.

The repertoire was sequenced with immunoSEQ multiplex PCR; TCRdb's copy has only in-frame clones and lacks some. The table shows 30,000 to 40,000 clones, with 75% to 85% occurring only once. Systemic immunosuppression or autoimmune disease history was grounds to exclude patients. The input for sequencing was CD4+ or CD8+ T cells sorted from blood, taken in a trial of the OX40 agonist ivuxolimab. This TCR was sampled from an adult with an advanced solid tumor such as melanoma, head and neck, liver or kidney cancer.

Written as DNA, the CDR3 is TGTGCCAGTCATCGGGGGGTCATTAGCAATCAGCCCCAGCATTTT. As protein: CASHRGVISNQPQHF. V usage is TRBV6-1 and J usage is TRBJ1-5; TRBD1 is a possible D gene (5 bases). Germline CDR1 is MNHNS and CDR2 is SASEGT. CDR3 length: 15 residues. Trimming pared 9 bases from V and 0 bases from J, leaving 15 bases between.